What follows are 5 T cell receptor beta chains derived from one specimen sequenced in a study of cytomegalovirus exposure and HLA in healthy donors (dated by TCRdb to the late 2010s). Library creation used the immunoSEQ multiplex PCR assay. For the multiplex PCR, a mixture combining 60 forward primers for TCR Vbeta segments and 13 reverse primers for TCR Jbeta segments was used. TCRdb retrieved this table from immuneACCESS and kept in-frame rearrangements only. Not all clones are present; in checked studies, unresolved V genes account for under half, and no reason is known for the remainder. The sample yields more than 200,000 clones; roughly 85% were counted once. The top ten clones comprise roughly 1.9% of the sample. The sequenced material came from PBMCs. The receptors derive from a man between 18 and 35 years old in good health and CMV-seronegative.

This chain links TRBV4-3 with TRBJ1-3, with D possibly TRBD1 on 5 matching bases. The CDR3 contains 16 residues. Germline CDR1 and CDR2: LGHNA and YSLEER. V was pared by 0 bases and J by 3 bases, with 12 bases between. CDR3 region: CASSQDQSGYGNTIYF. The CDR3 coding sequence is TGCGCCAGCAGCCAAGATCAATCAGGGTATGGAAACACCATATATTTT.

The rearrangement uses TRBV2 and TRBJ2-3; 7 nucleotides agree with TRBD1. V trimming: 4 bases; J trimming: 8 bases; junction bases outside the gene matches: 12. Germline V gene data show CDR1 as SNHLY and CDR2 as FYNNEI. The CDR3 spans 15 residues. CDR3 DNA sequence: TGTGCCAGCAGTGTGGGTAGGGACAGCTGGGGTACGCAGTATTTT. This sequence encodes CASSVGRDSWGTQYF.

The J gene is TRBJ2-5, the V gene TRBV7-9, with 8 positions matching TRBD2. The length of the CDR3 is 11 residues. Germline CDR1 reads SEHNR; CDR2 reads FQNEAQ (reference sequence). V lost 7 bases, J lost 7 bases, and 2 bases stayed unmatched. CDR3 residues: CASTRGGTQYF. DNA for the CDR3: TGTGCCAGCACCCGGGGGGGGACCCAGTACTTC.

The rearrangement joins TRBV9 to TRBJ1-4; 8 nucleotides align to TRBD1. V lost 3 bases, J lost 7 bases, and 5 bases stayed unmatched. Per the germline V gene, CDR1 is SGDLS and CDR2 is YYNGEE. The CDR3 runs 14 residues. In DNA, the CDR3 is TGTGCCAGCAGCGCGTCAGGGGGCACTGAAAAACTGTTTTTT. This translates into CASSASGGTEKLFF.

The rearrangement joins TRBV19 to TRBJ2-1, with 7 bases that match TRBD1. CDR3 length: 17 residues. The junction had 7 bases not matched to a gene; V was cut back by 2 bases and J by 0 bases. Germline V gene lookup returns CDR1 LNHDA and CDR2 SQIVND (reference sequence). The CDR3 loop is CASSIITAGGSYNEQFF. The CDR3 DNA sequence: TGTGCCAGTAGTATAATAACGGCAGGGGGCTCCTACAATGAGCAGTTCTTC.